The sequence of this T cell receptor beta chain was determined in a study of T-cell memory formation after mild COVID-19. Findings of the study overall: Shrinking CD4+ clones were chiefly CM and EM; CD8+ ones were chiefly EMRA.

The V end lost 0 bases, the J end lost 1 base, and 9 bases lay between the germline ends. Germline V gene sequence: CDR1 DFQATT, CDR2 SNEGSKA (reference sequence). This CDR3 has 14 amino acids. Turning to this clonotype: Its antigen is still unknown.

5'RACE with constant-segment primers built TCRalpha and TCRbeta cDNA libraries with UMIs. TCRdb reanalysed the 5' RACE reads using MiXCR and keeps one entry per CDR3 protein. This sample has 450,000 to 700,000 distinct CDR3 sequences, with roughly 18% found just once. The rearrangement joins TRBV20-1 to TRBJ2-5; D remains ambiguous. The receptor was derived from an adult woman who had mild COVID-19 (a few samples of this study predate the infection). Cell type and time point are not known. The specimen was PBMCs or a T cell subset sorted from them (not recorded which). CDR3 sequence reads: CSARDRPFQETQYF. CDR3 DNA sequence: TGCAGTGCTAGAGATCGTCCCTTCCAAGAGACCCAGTACTTC.